A selection of T cell receptor beta chains follows, all from one sample in a study of identical twins. TCRdb re-called the 5' RACE reads with MiXCR, one entry per CDR3 protein. The data hold 350,000 to 500,000 distinct CDR3 sequences, with approximately 18% observed a single time. The sequencing sample was made of naive T cells sorted from blood. The source is a middle-aged man in good health. Both conserved end residues are part of each CDR3. The D gene is left open where the match is weak. Only some rows state a clone size, as once, few, many or a class for expanded clones.

length: 13; size: few; V: TRBV20-1; D: NA; J: TRBJ2-2; DNA: TGCAGTGCTAGTAGAGTGAACACCGGGGAGCTGTTTTTT; CDR3: CSASRVNTGELFF
length: 15; size: NA; V: TRBV6-2/TRBV6-3; D: TRBD2; J: TRBJ2-3; DNA: TGTGCCAGCAGTTACCGCGGGAGGGGCACAGATACGCAGTATTTT; CDR3: CASSYRGRGTDTQYF
length: 14; size: NA; V: TRBV29-1; D: NA; J: TRBJ1-2; DNA: TGCAGCGTTTCCGAGGGATTCTCTAACTATGGCTACACCTTC; CDR3: CSVSEGFSNYGYTF
length: 15; size: few; V: TRBV20-1; D: TRBD1; J: TRBJ2-5; DNA: TGCAGTGCTAGAGGGGGACAGGGGGTGGGAGAGACCCAGTACTTC; CDR3: CSARGGQGVGETQYF
length: 19; size: few; V: TRBV6-2/TRBV6-3; D: TRBD1; J: TRBJ2-4; DNA: TGTGCCAGCAGTTACCCACCGGGACAGGGCTGGTGGGCCAAAAACATTCAGTACTTC; CDR3: CASSYPPGQGWWAKNIQYF
length: 14; size: many; V: TRBV28; D: NA; J: TRBJ2-2; DNA: TGTGCCAGCAGGCCCGGACCCCCCAGCGGGGAGCTGTTTTTT; CDR3: CASRPGPPSGELFF
length: 12; size: many; V: TRBV2; D: NA; J: TRBJ1-1; DNA: TGTGCCAGCAGTGAAGTGAACACTGAAGCTTTCTTT; CDR3: CASSEVNTEAFF
length: 13; size: few; V: TRBV20-1; D: NA; J: TRBJ1-5; DNA: TGCAGTGCTAGAGATTTGGGTTCGGTTGCCCAGCATTTT; CDR3: CSARDLGSVAQHF
length: 14; size: NA; V: TRBV5-1; D: TRBD1; J: TRBJ1-4; DNA: TGCGCCAGCAGTCCGGGACAGGGATTGGAAAAACTGTTTTTT; CDR3: CASSPGQGLEKLFF
length: 16; size: NA; V: TRBV6-2/TRBV6-3; D: NA; J: TRBJ1-1; DNA: TGTGCCAGCAGTTCCAATTTTCAGGGGTGGGGCACTGAAGCTTTCTTT; CDR3: CASSSNFQGWGTEAFF
length: 15; size: few; V: TRBV20-1; D: TRBD1; J: TRBJ1-3; DNA: TGCAGTGCCCCCGACAGGGCCATCTCTGGAAACACCATATATTTT; CDR3: CSAPDRAISGNTIYF
length: 16; size: many; V: TRBV12-3/TRBV12-4; D: NA; J: TRBJ1-3; DNA: TGTGCCAGCAGTCCACCGGGGACATCGGCTGGAAACACCATATATTTT; CDR3: CASSPPGTSAGNTIYF
length: 15; size: few; V: TRBV11-1; D: TRBD1; J: TRBJ2-7; DNA: TGTGCCAGCAGCCGTGGACAGGACTCCTCCTACGAGCAGTACTTC; CDR3: CASSRGQDSSYEQYF
length: 16; size: many; V: TRBV24-1; D: TRBD2; J: TRBJ2-7; DNA: TGTGCCACCAGTGACTCTAGCGGGGGTCCCCGGGACGAGCAGTACTTC; CDR3: CATSDSSGGPRDEQYF
length: 15; size: few; V: TRBV2; D: NA; J: TRBJ2-1; DNA: TGTGCCAGCATCTCAGACTTGAGCTCCTACAATGAGCAGTTCTTC; CDR3: CASISDLSSYNEQFF
length: 15; size: NA; V: TRBV2; D: TRBD1; J: TRBJ2-7; DNA: TGTGCCAGCAGCGTACTGGGACAGGGTGTGACCGAGCAGTACTTC; CDR3: CASSVLGQGVTEQYF
length: 15; size: NA; V: TRBV5-1; D: NA; J: TRBJ2-7; DNA: TGCGCCAGCAGCTCGACCGGGACAAGCTCCTACGAGCAGTACTTC; CDR3: CASSSTGTSSYEQYF
length: 13; size: many; V: TRBV4-1; D: NA; J: TRBJ2-1; DNA: TGCGCCAGCAGCCAAGCTATCGAGAATGAGCAGTTCTTC; CDR3: CASSQAIENEQFF
length: 13; size: once; V: TRBV19; D: NA; J: TRBJ2-5; DNA: TGTGCCAGTAGTATTTCTAGCCAAGAGACCCAGTACTTC; CDR3: CASSISSQETQYF
length: 15; size: many; V: TRBV20-1; D: TRBD2; J: TRBJ2-1; DNA: TGCAGTGCTAGATCCTTTAGCGGGGGGGCTCGTGAGCAGTTCTTC; CDR3: CSARSFSGGAREQFF
length: 15; size: few; V: TRBV7-3; D: NA; J: TRBJ2-2; DNA: TGTGCCAGCAGCTTACTCGGAGGGAAGACCGGGGAGCTGTTTTTT; CDR3: CASSLLGGKTGELFF
length: 15; size: NA; V: TRBV10-3; D: NA; J: TRBJ1-2; DNA: TGTGCCATCAGTGAGGGCCCCAGGGAGGGCTATGGCTACACCTTC; CDR3: CAISEGPREGYGYTF
length: 16; size: NA; V: TRBV27; D: NA; J: TRBJ2-5; DNA: TGTGCCAGCAGTTCGACAGGGTGGGACTCCCAAGAGACCCAGTACTTC; CDR3: CASSSTGWDSQETQYF
length: 15; size: many; V: TRBV12-3/TRBV12-4; D: NA; J: TRBJ2-2; DNA: TGTGCCAGCAGTTTATCGACAGCGAACACCGGGGAGCTGTTTTTT; CDR3: CASSLSTANTGELFF
length: 15; size: few; V: TRBV5-1; D: TRBD1; J: TRBJ2-7; DNA: TGCGCCAGCAGCGAGACAGGGGGCGCATCCTACGAGCAGTACTTC; CDR3: CASSETGGASYEQYF
length: 12; size: few; V: TRBV20-1; D: NA; J: TRBJ2-5; DNA: TGCAGTGCTCGATCGGGGGATGAGACCCAGTACTTC; CDR3: CSARSGDETQYF
length: 12; size: NA; V: TRBV20-1; D: NA; J: TRBJ1-5; DNA: TGCAGTGCTACGGTCAGCGATCAGCCCCAGCATTTT; CDR3: CSATVSDQPQHF
length: 18; size: NA; V: TRBV27; D: TRBD2; J: TRBJ2-1; DNA: TGTGCCAGCAATAGTCGAACTAGCGGGAGATCCTCCTACAATGAGCAGTTCTTC; CDR3: CASNSRTSGRSSYNEQFF
length: 11; size: many; V: TRBV20-1; D: NA; J: TRBJ2-1; DNA: TGCAGTGCTGTAACTCACAATGAGCAGTTCTTC; CDR3: CSAVTHNEQFF
length: 17; size: few; V: TRBV7-9; D: TRBD2; J: TRBJ2-5; DNA: TGTGCCAGCACTCAACTAGCGGGAGGATCTTCCCAAGAGACCCAGTACTTC; CDR3: CASTQLAGGSSQETQYF
length: 12; size: few; V: TRBV5-1; D: NA; J: TRBJ2-1; DNA: TGCGCCAGCAGCTCCCAGAACAATGAGCAGTTCTTC; CDR3: CASSSQNNEQFF
length: 14; size: few; V: TRBV6-5; D: NA; J: TRBJ2-7; DNA: TGTGCCAGCAGTTACGGACAGGGAGGGTACGAGCAGTACTTC; CDR3: CASSYGQGGYEQYF
length: 16; size: few; V: TRBV25-1; D: TRBD2; J: TRBJ2-1; DNA: TGTGCCAGCAGTGACTTACTAGCGGGAAGGTACAATGAGCAGTTCTTC; CDR3: CASSDLLAGRYNEQFF
length: 14; size: few; V: TRBV15; D: NA; J: TRBJ1-5; DNA: TGTGCCACCAGCAGAGATGAGGGCCACAGACCCCAGCATTTT; CDR3: CATSRDEGHRPQHF
length: 16; size: NA; V: TRBV24-1; D: TRBD2; J: TRBJ2-3; DNA: TGTGCCACCAGTGATCCGACTAGCGGGAGCCCAGATACGCAGTATTTT; CDR3: CATSDPTSGSPDTQYF
length: 16; size: NA; V: TRBV7-2; D: NA; J: TRBJ2-7; DNA: TGTGCCAGCAGCTTAGTCGAAAGCCGGTGGCCCTACGAGCAGTACTTC; CDR3: CASSLVESRWPYEQYF
length: 15; size: NA; V: TRBV3-1; D: NA; J: TRBJ2-7; DNA: TGTGCCAGCAGCCATAGCCCCCCCCGGGTTGACGAGCAGTACTTC; CDR3: CASSHSPPRVDEQYF
length: 15; size: NA; V: TRBV3-1; D: NA; J: TRBJ2-5; DNA: TGTGCCAGCAGGCCCAGAGGACCGCGGTTGGAGACCCAGTACTTC; CDR3: CASRPRGPRLETQYF
length: 12; size: few; V: TRBV18; D: NA; J: TRBJ2-7; DNA: TGTGCCAGCCTTGGGCAGTCCTACGAGCAGTACTTC; CDR3: CASLGQSYEQYF